The clone carrying this TCR beta chain was seen a handful of times. Its antigen is unknown. Next came a second PCR, run for 7 to 11 cycles, which used a sample-barcoded 5' primer along with a J-beta primer mix. The yield of each sample was at least 3 million CDR3-containing paired-end reads. Each CDR3 protein gets one entry after TCRdb re-called the 5' RACE reads with MiXCR. The sample includes fewer than 2,000,000 distinct CDR3 sequences, around 40% of them seen just once. PBMCs, at least 6 million per sample, were isolated. No fewer than 5.5 micrograms of total RNA were isolated from every sample. This sample is drawn from a study of blood T cells in healthy people across ages. Study-wide findings and caveats: Bulk PBMC profiling left naive and antigen-experienced comparisons inconclusive.

Sample: blood. The TCR originated in a human donor in good health.

The CDR3 sequence is CSAYLDGNYGYTF. CDR3 sequence (DNA): TGCAGTGCTTATCTAGACGGGAACTATGGCTACACCTTC. V usage is TRBV20-1 and J usage is TRBJ1-2; D is uncertain. This CDR3 has 13 residues. The ends were cut back, 5 bases at V and 2 bases at J, with 12 bases in the middle. Germline CDR1 reads DFQATT; CDR2 reads SNEGSKA (reference sequence).